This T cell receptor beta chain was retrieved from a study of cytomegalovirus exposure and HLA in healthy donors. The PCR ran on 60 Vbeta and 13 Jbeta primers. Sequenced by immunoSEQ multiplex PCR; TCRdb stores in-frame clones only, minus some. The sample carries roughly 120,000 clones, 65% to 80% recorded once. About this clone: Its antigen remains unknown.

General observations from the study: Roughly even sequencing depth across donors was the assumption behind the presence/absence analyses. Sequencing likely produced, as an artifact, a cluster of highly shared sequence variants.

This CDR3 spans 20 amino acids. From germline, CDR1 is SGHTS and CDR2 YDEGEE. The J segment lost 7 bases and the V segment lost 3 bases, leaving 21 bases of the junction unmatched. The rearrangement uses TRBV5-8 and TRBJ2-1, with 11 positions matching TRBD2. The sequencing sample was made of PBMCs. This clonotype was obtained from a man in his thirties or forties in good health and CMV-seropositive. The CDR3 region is CASSSPHSPLAGGPPNEQFF. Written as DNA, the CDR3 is TGTGCCAGCAGCTCCCCCCACTCACCCCTAGCGGGGGGTCCACCTAATGAGCAGTTCTTC.